This TCR beta chain was identified in a study of T-cell memory formation after mild COVID-19. Notes on the study in general: CD4+ bias marked clones expanding day 15 to 37, unlike balanced contracting clones. In pre-infection memory, a portion of responding clones appeared, which suggested that cross-reactive memory joined.

TCRdb itself ran the 5' RACE reads through MiXCR, one entry per CDR3 protein. The table has about 110,000 distinct CDR3 sequences, roughly 19% seen once. In its sample, this clonotype was seen a few times. Antigen unknown. The V end was cut by 3 bases, the J end by 4 bases, with 13 bases between. CDR1 SGHVS and CDR2 FQNEAQ come from the germline V gene. CDR3 length: 14 residues. This clonotype was sampled from a man aged 18 to 35 who had mild COVID-19 (a few samples of this study predate the infection). Cell type and time point are not known. The J gene is TRBJ2-7, the V gene TRBV7-8, with D maybe TRBD1 (6 bases). Source material: PBMCs or a T cell subset sorted from them (not recorded which). CDR3 DNA sequence: TGTGCCAGCAGCTTGGCTGAACAGGGATACGAGCAGTACTTC. Translation gives CASSLAEQGYEQYF.